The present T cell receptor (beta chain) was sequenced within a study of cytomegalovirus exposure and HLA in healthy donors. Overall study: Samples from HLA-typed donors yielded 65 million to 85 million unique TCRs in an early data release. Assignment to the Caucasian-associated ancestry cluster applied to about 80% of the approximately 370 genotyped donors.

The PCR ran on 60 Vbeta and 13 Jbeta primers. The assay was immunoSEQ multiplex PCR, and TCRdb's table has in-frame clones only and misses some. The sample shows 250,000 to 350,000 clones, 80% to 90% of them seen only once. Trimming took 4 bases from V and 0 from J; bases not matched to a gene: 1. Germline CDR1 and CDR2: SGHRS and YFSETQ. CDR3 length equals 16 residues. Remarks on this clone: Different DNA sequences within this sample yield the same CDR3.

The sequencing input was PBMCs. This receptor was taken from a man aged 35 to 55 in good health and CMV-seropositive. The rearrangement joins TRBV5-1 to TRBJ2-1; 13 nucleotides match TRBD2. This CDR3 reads CASSRTSGSSYNEQFF. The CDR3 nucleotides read TGCGCCAGCAGCCGGACTAGCGGGAGCTCCTACAATGAGCAGTTCTTC.